The next 28 T cell receptor beta chains were all read from a single sample in a study of cytomegalovirus exposure and HLA in healthy donors. The PCR was carried out with 60 Vbeta primers and 13 Jbeta primers. Only in-frame clones appear in the TCRdb table, and some are missing; sequencing was by immunoSEQ multiplex PCR. The sample lists roughly 87,000 clones, approximately 75% seen once, with 4.2% in the top ten. Sequenced material: PBMCs. The receptors shown here come from a man aged 55 to 70 in good health and CMV-seronegative.

This clone was picked up one time. The chain has TRBV13 and TRBJ1-2, with 9 positions matching TRBD1. The CDR3 loop spans 14 amino acids. Germline V gene data show CDR1 as PRHDT and CDR2 as FYEKMQ (reference sequence). The J segment lost 7 bases and the V segment lost 2 bases, leaving 5 bases of the junction unmatched. CDR3 nucleotide sequence: TGTGCCAGCAGCTTAAACAGGGGGCGGCTTGGCTACACCTTC. Amino acid sequence: CASSLNRGRLGYTF.

This chain joins TRBV4-2 and TRBJ1-5; 8 bases line up with TRBD1. Trimming cost V 4 bases and J 6 bases; bases outside gene matches: 11. This CDR3 is 16 amino acids long. From germline, CDR1 is LGHNA and CDR2 YNFKEQ. CDR3: CASSLNGQGASQPQHF. As DNA, the CDR3 is TGTGCCAGCAGCCTCAATGGGCAGGGGGCTTCTCAGCCCCAGCATTTT.

The chain employs TRBV7-9 and TRBJ2-1, with a possible D match to TRBD1 (6 bases). The CDR3 consists of 16 residues. Trimming pared 4 bases from V and 0 bases from J, leaving 13 bases between. Germline V lookup: CDR1 SEHNR, CDR2 FQNEAQ (reference sequence). This CDR3 is CASSWPDRSSYNEQFF. The CDR3 nucleotides read TGTGCCAGCAGCTGGCCCGACAGGAGCTCCTACAATGAGCAGTTCTTC.

This chain links TRBV6-1 with TRBJ1-2; D gene unclear. Germline CDR1 is MNHNS and CDR2 is SASEGT. The CDR3 has 11 residues. V was shortened by 6 bases and J by 7 bases, with 9 bases between the two germline ends. The DNA for the CDR3 is TGTGCCAGCAGCTGGGGAGGTGGCTACACCTTC. Translating gives CASSWGGGYTF.

The chain combines TRBV30 with TRBJ2-1, with 7 positions matching TRBD2. Germline V lookup: CDR1 GTSNPN, CDR2 SVGIG (reference sequence). The CDR3 spans 16 residues. V lost 0 bases, J lost 2 bases, and 7 bases stayed unmatched. The CDR3 DNA reads as TGTGCCTGGAGTGTACGGGACTACCATCCCTACAATGAGCAGTTCTTC. It is translated as CAWSVRDYHPYNEQFF.

J is TRBJ1-1 and V is TRBV10-3; the D is unclear. CDR1 and CDR2 (germline): ENHRY, SYGVKD. Trimming shortened V by 6 bases and J by 4 bases, and 18 bases separated the two germline ends. The CDR3 sequence is 15 residues long. CDR3 nucleotide sequence: TGTGCCATCAGACCCACGGTTATCGGGAGCACTGAAGCTTTCTTT. Translated, it gives CAIRPTVIGSTEAFF.

This clone came up a few times. The DNA of the CDR3 is TGTGCCAGCAGTTTGGGGGGGAACACTGAAGCTTTCTTT. It yields the protein CASSLGGNTEAFF. This chain uses TRBV27 with TRBJ1-1; possible D gene TRBD1, 5 bases. V was pared by 3 bases and J by 1 base, with 6 bases between. CDR3 length: 13 residues. In germline, CDR1 is MNHEY, CDR2 SMNVEV (reference sequence).

The genes are TRBV7-9 and TRBJ2-5; TRBD2 matches 9 bases. With V trimmed by 2 bases and J by 2 bases, 0 bases remained unmatched. CDR3 length equals 14 residues. The germline CDR1 and CDR2 sequences are SEHNR and FQNEAQ (reference sequence). The CDR3: CASSLLAGQETQYF. The CDR3 DNA reads TGTGCCAGCAGCTTACTAGCGGGGCAAGAGACCCAGTACTTC.

The gene calls are TRBV6-1 and TRBJ1-2; TRBD1 is a possible D gene (5 bases). Trimming removed 6 bases from V and 3 bases from J, with 11 bases in between. The CDR3 spans 13 residues. Germline CDR1 is MNHNS and CDR2 is SASEGT. This chain's CDR3 is CASSPGGDYGYTF. The CDR3 DNA reads TGTGCCAGCAGCCCGGGGGGAGACTATGGCTACACCTTC.

The chain is built from TRBV11-2 and TRBJ1-1; 7 bases match TRBD1. Germline CDR1 reads SGHAT; CDR2 reads FQNNGV. The CDR3 is made up of 15 amino acids. V lost 4 bases, J lost 11 bases, and 16 bases stayed unmatched. Written as DNA, the CDR3 is TGTGCCAGCAGCTATGCGGGCAGGGGGAGAATCGGCGCTTTCTTT. This translates into CASSYAGRGRIGAFF. Supplemented by reference TRBV11-2 and TRBJ1-1, the full variable domain reads EAGVAQSPRYKIIEKRQSVAFWCNPISGHATLYWYQQILGQGPKLLIQFQNNGVVDDSQLPKDRFSAERLKGVDSTLKIQPAKLEDSAVYLCASSYAGRGRIGAFFGQGTRLTVV.

The chain recombines TRBV9 with TRBJ2-5, with D perhaps TRBD2 (7 bases). The germline gives CDR1 SGDLS, CDR2 YYNGEE. The V gene lost 0 bases and the J gene lost 2 bases, with 14 bases spanning the gap. CDR3 length equals 16 residues. The CDR3 protein is CASSVGAGALQETQYF. The CDR3 nucleotides are TGTGCCAGCAGCGTAGGGGCGGGGGCTCTGCAAGAGACCCAGTACTTC.

V usage is TRBV6-1 and J usage is TRBJ1-5, with no clear D. CDR1 is MNHNS, CDR2 SASEGT, per germline. The CDR3 covers 16 residues. The V and J ends lost 1 base and 0 bases respectively, with 10 bases between them. CDR3 amino acids: CASSEGRGYSNQPQHF. The CDR3 region has the DNA TGTGCCAGCAGTGAAGGGAGAGGTTATAGCAATCAGCCCCAGCATTTT.

This chain joins TRBV10-2 and TRBJ2-7; D is perhaps TRBD1 (6 bases). V lost 2 bases and J lost 0, with 8 bases in between. Germline V gene sequence: CDR1 WSHSY, CDR2 SAAADI. The CDR3 has 14 residues. CDR3 nucleotide sequence: TGCGCCAGCAGTGAGAACAGGGACTCCTACGAGCAGTACTTC. Protein sequence: CASSENRDSYEQYF.

Comment on this clone: One end of the junction fails to match germline, which may point to a read error. The rearrangement links TRBV7-9 to TRBJ1-2; the D gene is possibly TRBD1 (6 bases). Germline loops: CDR1 SEHNR, CDR2 FQNEAQ (reference sequence). This CDR3 is 14 amino acids long. The CDR3 nucleotides read TGTTCCAGCAGCTTGGGGGGGCAGGCGGAAGGCTACACCTTC. Translation: CSSSLGGQAEGYTF.

This chain connects TRBV9 to TRBJ2-3; 9 bases align to TRBD2. The CDR3 has 16 residues. The germline V gene has CDR1 SGDLS and CDR2 YYNGEE. V lost 0 bases and J lost 3; bases outside the gene matches: 5. CDR3 sequence reads: CASSVVAGGATDTQYF. Here the CDR3 DNA reads TGTGCCAGCAGCGTAGTGGCGGGGGGGGCGACAGATACGCAGTATTTT.

The chain links TRBV6-5 to TRBJ2-5, with a tentative D call TRBD2 (6 bases). The germline gives CDR1 MNHEY, CDR2 SVGAGI. Trimming shortened V by 6 bases and J by 5 bases, and 13 bases separated the two germline ends. This CDR3 is built from 13 residues. CDR3 coding DNA: TGTGCCAGCAGCGGAGGGGAGAAGGAGACCCAGTACTTC. Translating it yields CASSGGEKETQYF.

This clone has just one count. The chain links TRBV9 to TRBJ1-5, with D tentatively TRBD1 (5 bases). This CDR3 region has 14 residues. The V gene lost 5 bases and the J gene lost 6 bases, with 15 bases spanning the gap. Germline V gene lookup returns CDR1 SGDLS and CDR2 YYNGEE. CDR3 sequence reads: CASSGGGESQPQHF. CDR3 nucleotides: TGTGCCAGCAGTGGAGGAGGGGAGAGTCAGCCCCAGCATTTT.

This clone was detected only once. The chain uses TRBV5-5 and TRBJ1-2, with D tentatively TRBD1 (6 bases). V lost 4 bases and J 10 bases, leaving 17 bases between the germline ends. Germline V lookup: CDR1 SGHKS, CDR2 YYEKEE (reference sequence). The CDR3 is 13 amino acids. CDR3 in DNA: TGTGCCAGCAGCCCTGGGCGACAGGCGGACTACACCTTC. Its protein is CASSPGRQADYTF. The variable domain in full, with the rest retrieved from reference TRBV5-5 and TRBJ1-2, is DAGVTQSPTHLIKTRGQQVTLRCSPISGHKSVSWYQQVLGQGPQFIFQYYEKEERGRGNFPDRFSARQFPNYSSELNVNALLLGDSALYLCASSPGRQADYTFGSGTRLTVV.

This chain uses TRBV30 with TRBJ1-1; no firm D call. Looked up from germline, CDR1 is GTSNPN and CDR2 is SVGIG (reference sequence). Trimming cost V 5 bases and J 5 bases, with 15 bases left between them. This CDR3 is built from 13 residues. CDR3 nucleotides: TGTGCCTGGGGTCTAGGCAGCCCGACTGAAGCTTTCTTT. Amino acids: CAWGLGSPTEAFF.

The V gene is TRBV27, the J gene TRBJ2-7; 10 positions agree with TRBD1. V gave up 3 bases and J gave up 6 bases; unmatched junction bases: 2. The CDR3 consists of 13 residues. Germline lookup yields CDR1 MNHEY and CDR2 SMNVEV (reference sequence). CDR3 in amino acids: CASSFGQGGEQYF. CDR3 nucleotides: TGTGCCAGCAGTTTCGGACAGGGGGGCGAGCAGTACTTC.

The rearrangement joins TRBV10-1 to TRBJ1-5; no firm D call. CDR1 and CDR2 from the germline V gene are WNHNN and SYGVQD (reference sequence). The CDR3 loop spans 17 amino acids. The V gene lost 4 bases and the J gene lost 7 bases, with 23 bases spanning the gap. The CDR3 nucleotides read TGCGCCAGCAGTGCCCCGGTCCGGAGTGGCTTCGACCAGCCCCAGCATTTT. It codes for CASSAPVRSGFDQPQHF.

This chain joins TRBV5-6 and TRBJ2-5; the D gene is possibly TRBD2 (6 bases). CDR3 length: 14 amino acids. V gave up 1 base and J gave up 5 bases, with 12 bases separating them. Germline V lookup: CDR1 SGHDT, CDR2 YYEEEE. CDR3 protein: CASSLMGGTETQYF. CDR3 DNA: TGTGCCAGCAGCTTGATGGGCGGGACGGAGACCCAGTACTTC.

This clone occurred a few times. This rearrangement joins TRBV7-9 to TRBJ1-1; tentatively, D is TRBD1 (5 bases). The ends were cut back, 7 bases at V and 1 base at J, with 10 bases in the middle. The germline V gene encodes CDR1 SEHNR and CDR2 FQNEAQ (reference sequence). The CDR3 runs to 13 residues. The CDR3 nucleotides read TGTGCCAGCACCACGGGGGGGAACACTGAAGCTTTCTTT. It codes for CASTTGGNTEAFF. Variable domain in full (rest from reference TRBV7-9 and TRBJ1-1): DTGVSQNPRHKITKRGQNVTFRCDPISEHNRLYWYRQTLGQGPEFLTYFQNEAQLEKSRLLSDRFSAERPKGSFSTLEIQRTEQGDSAMYLCASTTGGNTEAFFGQGTRLTVV.

The genes are TRBV9 and TRBJ2-1, with D possibly being TRBD2 (6 bases). This CDR3 is 15 amino acids long. The V end lost 4 bases, the J end lost 7 bases, and 18 bases lay between the germline ends. Germline V gene lookup returns CDR1 SGDLS and CDR2 YYNGEE. CDR3 coding DNA: TGTGCCAGCAGCCCGATGGGCGGGGCCAAGAATGAGCAGTTCTTC. Its translation is CASSPMGGAKNEQFF. The full variable domain, completed using reference TRBV9 and TRBJ2-1, is DSGVTQTPKHLITATGQRVTLRCSPRSGDLSVYWYQQSLDQGLQFLIQYYNGEERAKGNILERFSAQQFPDLHSELNLSSLELGDSALYFCASSPMGGAKNEQFFGPGTRLTVL.

The rearrangement uses TRBV7-3 and TRBJ2-1; 12 bases align to TRBD1. Germline CDR1 is SGHTA and CDR2 is FQGTGA. With 1 base clipped from V and 6 bases from J, the junction kept 7 bases outside the gene matches. The CDR3 sequence is 17 residues long. The CDR3 region has the DNA TGTGCCAGCAGCTTAATAGGGACAGGGGGCGCTTTCAATGAGCAGTTCTTC. Translating it yields CASSLIGTGGAFNEQFF.

This clone was observed once. The chain employs TRBV6-1 and TRBJ1-2; D ambiguous. This CDR3 has 15 residues. Per the germline V gene, CDR1 is MNHNS and CDR2 is SASEGT. Trimming removed 8 bases at V and 0 bases at J, with 16 bases between. CDR3 loop: CASGIERGANYGYTF. The CDR3 region has the DNA TGTGCCAGCGGCATAGAACGGGGAGCTAACTATGGCTACACCTTC.

The V call is TRBV5-4, the J call TRBJ2-1; weak D call: TRBD2 (6 bases). Germline loops: CDR1 SGHNT, CDR2 YYREEE (reference sequence). The V gene lost 0 bases and the J gene lost 2 bases, with 6 bases spanning the gap. The CDR3 runs to 14 residues. The CDR3 region has the DNA TGTGCCAGCAGCTTGGGGGGGGCCTACAATGAGCAGTTCTTC. It yields the protein CASSLGGAYNEQFF.

The V call is TRBV7-2, the J call TRBJ2-5, with 14 bases fitting TRBD2. The germline V gene encodes CDR1 SGHTA and CDR2 FQGNSA. CDR3 size: 16 residues. J was trimmed by 8 bases and V by 5 bases; bases with no gene match: 10. CDR3 DNA: TGTGCCAGCAGCGGGACTAGCGGGGGCCGTTTTTACACCCAGTACTTC. This codes for CASSGTSGGRFYTQYF.